This T cell receptor (beta chain) was recovered during a study of cytomegalovirus exposure and HLA in healthy donors. Study-level findings and limits: A later analysis found most CMV-associated TCR beta chains apparently HLA-restricted. Roughly uniform depth of sequencing across donors was assumed in presence/absence analyses. The authors confirmed in vitro that a few CMV-associated chains were specific for CMV antigens.

Vbeta (60) and Jbeta (13) primers were used in the PCR. Only in-frame clones appear in the TCRdb table, and some are missing; sequencing was by immunoSEQ multiplex PCR. This sample has around 160,000 clones, with about 75% found just once. The V end was cut by 0 bases, the J end by 4 bases, with 6 bases between. Germline CDR1 and CDR2: SEHNR and FQNEAQ (reference sequence). CDR3 size: 13 residues. This clone has only one observation. The antigen is unknown. What was sequenced was PBMCs. The chain recombines TRBV7-9 with TRBJ1-1; no reliable D call. The receptor was derived from a woman in her forties in good health and CMV-seropositive. CDR3 sequence: CASSLARITEAFF. The CDR3 bases are TGTGCCAGCAGCTTAGCGCGGATCACTGAAGCTTTCTTT.